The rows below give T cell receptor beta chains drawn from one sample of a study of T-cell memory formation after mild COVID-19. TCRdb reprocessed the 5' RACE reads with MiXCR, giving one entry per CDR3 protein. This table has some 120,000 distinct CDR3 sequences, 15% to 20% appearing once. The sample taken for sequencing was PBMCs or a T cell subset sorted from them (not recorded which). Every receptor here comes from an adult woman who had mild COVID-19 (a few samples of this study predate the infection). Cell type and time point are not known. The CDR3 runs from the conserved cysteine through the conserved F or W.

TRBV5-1	CASSSPGQYGYTF
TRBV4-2	CASSPGAGSSYEQYF
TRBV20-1	CSADSGGSTDTQYF
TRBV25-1	CASSDQVRGLHEQYF
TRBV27	CASSFNGNYGYTF
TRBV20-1	CSARGDGWGTDTQYF
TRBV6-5	CASRRGQGLYNEQFF
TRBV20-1	CSARDPLGVEPETQYF
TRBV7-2	CASSLVQAFLSSYNEQFF
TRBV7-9	CAVGQPINEKLFF
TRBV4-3	CASSQEIRAWGPGELFF
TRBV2	CASSKSVGAYEQYF
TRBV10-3	CAISGGQGASYEQYF
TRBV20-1	CSASGTSGRFSYEQYF
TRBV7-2	CASSRDGNNSPLHF
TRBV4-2	CASSQGQEASGYTF
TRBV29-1	CSVESSGQGGAYGYTF
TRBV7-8	CASSLEVSGLATHQDRNEQFF
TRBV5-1	CASSFGDRSSYEQYF
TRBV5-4	CASSLRTGGAMSGEAFF
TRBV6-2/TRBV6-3	CASIQAGGQYMNSPLHF
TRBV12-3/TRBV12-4	CASSLAPGEQYF
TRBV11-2	CASTLAGEQYF
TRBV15	CATSSLIIDNEQFF
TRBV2	CASRLGGPISTDTQYF
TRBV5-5	CASSWAGGENTEAFF
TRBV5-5	CASSPGQGVTGELFF
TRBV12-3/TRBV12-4	CASSLLGQTYQETQYF
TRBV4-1	CASSRGLYRDSLNEQFF
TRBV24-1	CATRSAGVTDTQYF
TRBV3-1	CASSRNEKLFF
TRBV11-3	CASSPNGLAGGETQYF
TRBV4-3	CASSQDVLDTQYF
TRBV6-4	CASSEGMGHPNTEAFF
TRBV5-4	CASKPEGGSNYGYTF
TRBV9	CASSVDGRDTDTQYF
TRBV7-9	CASSLGRHGPGGTEAFF
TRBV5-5	CASSLGEGQSISYEQYF
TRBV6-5	CASSYSQNNEQFF
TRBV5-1	CASSLPISGNTIYF
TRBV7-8	CASSLAGQWYNEQFF
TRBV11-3	CASSSQGANGNTIYF
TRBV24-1	CATSDLKGGYYGYTF
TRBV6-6	CASSSGTSNAETQYF
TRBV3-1	CASSHDTVGRYGYTF
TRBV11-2	CASSPVGASTDTQYF
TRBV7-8	CASSPGTGPNYGYTF
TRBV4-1	CASSQVVRGMNNEQFF